The 9 T cell receptor beta chains below come from one sample, sequenced in a study of blood T cell repertoires in COVID-19. Measured with immunoSEQ multiplex PCR; TCRdb has only the in-frame clones, and not every one. The repertoire holds hundreds of thousands of clones, with 88% as singletons. The sequenced sample consisted of PBMCs or T cells enriched from blood (not recorded which). These receptors originate from a woman aged 55-70 years in a cohort exposed to, infected with or recovered from COVID-19 (not recorded which).

The V gene is TRBV7-9, the J gene TRBJ2-3; no clear D. The V gene lost 1 base and the J gene lost 8 bases, with 10 bases spanning the gap. In germline, CDR1 is SEHNR, CDR2 FQNEAQ (reference sequence). CDR3 length: 13 amino acids. The CDR3 loop reads CASSLGPSGTQYF. Written as DNA, the CDR3 is TGTGCCAGCAGCTTAGGCCCCTCGGGTACGCAGTATTTT.

The V call is TRBV9, the J call TRBJ2-7, with TRBD1 matching over 7 bases. The ends lost 2 bases at V and 0 bases at J; junction bases unmatched: 5. Germline V CDR1 and CDR2: SGDLS, YYNGEE. The CDR3 is made up of 15 amino acids. CDR3 sequence reads: CASSVQGDSSYEQYF. CDR3 nucleotide sequence: TGTGCCAGCAGCGTCCAAGGGGACAGCTCCTACGAGCAGTACTTC. Using reference TRBV9 and TRBJ2-7 for the parts outside the CDR3, the full variable domain is DSGVTQTPKHLITATGQRVTLRCSPRSGDLSVYWYQQSLDQGLQFLIQYYNGEERAKGNILERFSAQQFPDLHSELNLSSLELGDSALYFCASSVQGDSSYEQYFGPGTRLTVT.

This clone was counted between two and nine times. V and J are TRBV27 and TRBJ1-6, with D possibly being TRBD1 (6 bases). This CDR3 comprises 17 residues. In germline, CDR1 is MNHEY, CDR2 SMNVEV (reference sequence). V was pared by 3 bases and J by 0 bases, with 12 bases between. The CDR3 coding sequence is TGTGCCAGCAGTTTTAGGACAGCAAGCTCCTATAATTCACCCCTCCACTTT. It codes for CASSFRTASSYNSPLHF.

The chain uses TRBV28 and TRBJ1-4; TRBD1 aligns across 7 bases. Germline CDR1 MDHEN, CDR2 SYDVKM. Losses at the gene ends were 8 bases for V and 4 bases for J; bases not matched to a gene: 4. There are 13 residues in the CDR3. CDR3 bases: TGTGCCAGCCGAGCAGGGGGTAATGAAAAACTGTTTTTT. Translating gives CASRAGGNEKLFF.

The chain couples TRBV4-1 to TRBJ1-4, with D possibly matching TRBD1 (5 bases). Germline V lookup: CDR1 MGHRA, CDR2 YSYEKL. This CDR3 region has 16 residues. Trimming removed 0 bases from V and 8 bases from J, with 16 bases in between. The CDR3: CASSQEGRGIAEKLFF. The CDR3 region has the DNA TGCGCCAGCAGCCAAGAGGGGCGGGGAATAGCGGAAAAACTGTTTTTT.

The chain has TRBV28 and TRBJ2-1; D is possibly TRBD2 (7 bases). From germline, CDR1 is MDHEN and CDR2 SYDVKM. V dropped 6 bases and J dropped 1 base, with 13 bases sitting between them. CDR3 length: 15 amino acids. CDR3 amino acids: CASSRRGGSYNEQFF. The CDR3 nucleotides read TGTGCCAGCAGCCGCAGGGGAGGGTCCTACAATGAGCAGTTCTTC.

J is TRBJ1-2 and V is TRBV27, with D possibly TRBD1 on 6 matching bases. Trimming took off 10 bases at V and 2 bases at J, with 20 bases between the two ends. This CDR3 is 15 amino acids long. CDR1 MNHEY and CDR2 SMNVEV come from the germline V gene (reference sequence). CDR3 nucleotide sequence: TGTGCCACCAAGACGTGGGGGGGCGGAAACTATGGCTACACCTTC. Amino acids: CATKTWGGGNYGYTF.

A note on this clone: Other DNA variants within this sample encode the same CDR3. V gene TRBV28 combines with J gene TRBJ1-3; D remains unclear. CDR3 length equals 15 residues. Trimming pared 3 bases from V and 0 bases from J, leaving 9 bases between. CDR1 is MDHEN and CDR2 is SYDVKM in the germline V gene. The CDR3 region is CASSLPGSSGNTIYF. As DNA, the CDR3 is TGTGCCAGCAGTTTGCCAGGTTCCTCTGGAAACACCATATATTTT.

In this sample, this clone turned up a few times. The rearrangement uses TRBV12-3 or TRBV12-4 and TRBJ2-5; D is possibly TRBD2 (6 bases). There are 13 residues in the CDR3. Trimming pared 0 bases from V and 5 bases from J, leaving 7 bases between. CDR3 residues: CASSLAEGETQYF. For the CDR3, the DNA is TGTGCCAGCAGTTTAGCGGAGGGGGAGACCCAGTACTTC.